This T cell receptor (beta chain) was observed in a study of cytomegalovirus exposure and HLA in healthy donors. Study summary: Of a few hundred genotyped donors, 81% grouped in the Caucasian-associated ancestry cluster.

In the PCR, 60 Vbeta and 13 Jbeta primers were used. In the authors' methods: In a later analysis, around 10 million of 75 million to 85 million unique beta chains occurred in at least two donors. Sequencing was performed with immunoSEQ multiplex PCR; in TCRdb, only in-frame clones are kept and a portion is missing. V and J calls and clone size are those listed in that table; D and trimming were worked out from the DNA. The data show some 130,000 clones, 80% to 85% seen once. CDR3 length: 16 residues. The V gene's germline CDR1 is WNHNN and CDR2 SYGVQD (reference sequence). Losses at the gene ends were 4 bases for V and 0 bases for J; bases not matched to a gene: 6.

The chain has TRBV10-1 and TRBJ1-3; 7 nucleotides match TRBD1. The receptor was isolated from a woman aged 50 to 60 in good health and CMV-seropositive. The sequenced sample was PBMCs. The CDR3 DNA is TGCGCCAGCAGTGGGACAGGCGACCGCTCTGGAAACACCATATATTTT. Protein: CASSGTGDRSGNTIYF.